These 25 T cell receptor beta chains share one sample of origin, sequenced in a study of CD8+ T cells in alopecia areata (dated by TCRdb to 2017 to 2018). The library relied on the immunoSEQ multiplex PCR assay. For TCR sequencing, RNA was extracted from every sample and reverse transcribed into cDNA to serve as template. The table comes from immuneACCESS by way of TCRdb, which keeps in-frame sequences with V and J called. Part of the clones is missing from these tables; in studies checked, under half for an unresolved V gene and the rest for unknown reasons. Recorded for this sample are around 200,000 clones; about 63% of them occurred a single time. The ten largest make up about 1.5% of the sample. The sample's time point label, in plain terms: baseline before oral tofacitinib. The specimen was CD4+ T cells sorted from blood, collected at week 0. Receptors originate from a human donor with alopecia areata.

This clone was seen only a few times. The rearrangement links TRBV2 to TRBJ2-1; the D gene is possibly TRBD1 (7 bases). The germline V gene encodes CDR1 SNHLY and CDR2 FYNNEI. V was pared by 2 bases and J by 6 bases, with 11 bases between. This CDR3 spans 14 amino acids. The DNA of the CDR3 is TGTGCCAGCAGTGAAAACAGGGGAGGCAATGAGCAGTTCTTC. Its translation is CASSENRGGNEQFF. Supplemented by reference TRBV2 and TRBJ2-1, the full variable domain reads EPEVTQTPSHQVTQMGQEVILRCVPISNHLYFYWYRQILGQKVEFLVSFYNNEISEKSEIFDDQFSVERPDGSNFTLKIRSTKLEDSAMYFCASSENRGGNEQFFGPGTRLTVL.

This clone appeared a few times. The chain recombines TRBV2 with TRBJ1-6; D may be TRBD1 (6 bases). Germline V gene data show CDR1 as SNHLY and CDR2 as FYNNEI. Trimming took 6 bases from V and 7 from J, leaving 13 bases between them. The CDR3 runs to 14 residues. The CDR3 DNA is TGTGCCAGCAGCCGGTCAGGGGTGAATTCACCCCTCCACTTT. This sequence encodes CASSRSGVNSPLHF.

This clone was seen many times. The V and J genes are TRBV2 and TRBJ1-2; no definite D call. V lost 1 base, J lost 0 bases, and 9 bases lay in between. CDR3 length equals 15 residues. CDR1 and CDR2 (germline): SNHLY, FYNNEI. This CDR3 is CASSEGLGSNYGYTF. As DNA, the CDR3 is TGTGCCAGCAGTGAAGGTTTAGGGTCTAACTATGGCTACACCTTC.

This clone is a singleton in its sample. This chain connects TRBV2 to TRBJ1-4; D uncertain. Trimming cost V 8 bases and J 6 bases, with 7 bases left between them. This CDR3 region has 11 residues. Germline lookup yields CDR1 SNHLY and CDR2 FYNNEI. CDR3 amino acids: CASWGDEKLFF. The CDR3 region has the DNA TGTGCCAGCTGGGGAGATGAAAAACTGTTTTTT. The full variable domain, completed using reference TRBV2 and TRBJ1-4, is EPEVTQTPSHQVTQMGQEVILRCVPISNHLYFYWYRQILGQKVEFLVSFYNNEISEKSEIFDDQFSVERPDGSNFTLKIRSTKLEDSAMYFCASWGDEKLFFGSGTQLSVL.

This clone has a count of ten or more. V is TRBV11-2 and J is TRBJ2-7, with 7 nucleotides matching TRBD1. V lost 5 bases, J lost 1 base, and 5 bases stayed unmatched. CDR1 is SGHAT and CDR2 is FQNNGV in the germline V gene. The CDR3 runs to 14 residues. The CDR3 loop is CASSLWTGSYEQYF. The CDR3 DNA sequence: TGTGCCAGCAGCCTTTGGACAGGATCCTACGAGCAGTACTTC.

The J gene is TRBJ2-6, the V gene TRBV9; TRBD1 or TRBD2 may be the D gene (5 bases each). From germline, CDR1 is SGDLS and CDR2 YYNGEE. The germline V and J ends were trimmed by 6 bases and 2 bases, with 6 bases remaining between them. This CDR3 is built from 13 residues. CDR3: CASKGPGANVLTF. CDR3 DNA: TGTGCCAGCAAGGGACCTGGGGCCAACGTCCTGACTTTC. Using reference TRBV9 and TRBJ2-6 for the parts outside the CDR3, the full variable domain is DSGVTQTPKHLITATGQRVTLRCSPRSGDLSVYWYQQSLDQGLQFLIQYYNGEERAKGNILERFSAQQFPDLHSELNLSSLELGDSALYFCASKGPGANVLTFGAGSRLTVL.

CDR3 coding DNA: TGCAGCGCTGGGCTGGACAGGTTCGACGAGCAGTACTTC. Its translation is CSAGLDRFDEQYF. The J gene is TRBJ2-7, the V gene TRBV29-1; 7 nucleotides match TRBD1. Germline trimming cut 7 bases from V and 5 bases from J; bases unmatched to any gene: 11. CDR3 size: 13 residues. The germline gives CDR1 SQVTM, CDR2 ANQGSEA.

This clone occurred a few times. The rearrangement links TRBV4-2 to TRBJ2-1; TRBD2 matches at 9 bases. The V gene end was trimmed by 0 bases and the J gene end by 5 bases; junction bases not matched to a gene: 5. The CDR3 loop spans 16 amino acids. The germline gives CDR1 LGHNA, CDR2 YNFKEQ. CDR3 loop: CASSQDLAGRNNEQFF. Written as DNA, the CDR3 is TGTGCCAGCAGCCAAGATCTAGCGGGGAGAAACAATGAGCAGTTCTTC.

The CDR3 nucleotides read TGCAGCGGCCGGACAGATGACTATGGCTACACCTTC. Encoded protein: CSGRTDDYGYTF. The rearrangement links TRBV29-1 to TRBJ1-2; D possibly corresponds to TRBD1 (6 bases). The ends were cut back, 7 bases at V and 3 bases at J, with 12 bases in the middle. Germline V gene data show CDR1 as SQVTM and CDR2 as ANQGSEA. CDR3 length: 12 residues.

The J gene is TRBJ2-6, the V gene TRBV18; a possible D gene is TRBD1 (6 bases). V lost 1 base and J 0 bases, leaving 13 bases between the germline ends. This CDR3 is built from 18 residues. CDR1 and CDR2 from the germline V gene are KGHSH and LQKENI. The CDR3, as DNA: TGTGCCAGCTCACCACTTCTACAGGGCCTCTCTGGGGCCAACGTCCTGACTTTC. It encodes CASSPLLQGLSGANVLTF.

The chain carries TRBV5-1 and TRBJ2-1, with TRBD1 matching 9 bases. V lost 0 bases to trimming and J lost 9 bases; unmatched junction nucleotides: 4. This CDR3 is built from 14 residues. The germline V gene has CDR1 SGHRS and CDR2 YFSETQ. CDR3 sequence: CASSLAQGAGEQFF. The CDR3 nucleotides are TGCGCCAGCAGCTTGGCACAGGGGGCCGGTGAGCAGTTCTTC.

This chain links TRBV27 with TRBJ2-1; perhaps D is TRBD1 or TRBD2 (6 bases each). This CDR3 is built from 16 residues. Trimming took 3 bases from V and 9 from J, leaving 21 bases between them. Looked up from germline, CDR1 is MNHEY and CDR2 is SMNVEV (reference sequence). The CDR3 is CASSFQIVRGPPEQFF. The CDR3 bases are TGTGCCAGCAGTTTTCAGATTGTTCGGGGGCCGCCTGAGCAGTTCTTC.

The chain uses TRBV2 and TRBJ2-7; unclear D gene. The germline V and J ends were trimmed by 10 bases and 0 bases, with 10 bases remaining between them. The CDR3 spans 12 residues. The germline V gene encodes CDR1 SNHLY and CDR2 FYNNEI. DNA of the CDR3: TGTGCCATCGCTAAGAGCTCCTACGAGCAGTACTTC. This translates into CAIAKSSYEQYF.

This chain uses TRBV27 with TRBJ1-2; 7 bases are a match to TRBD1. The CDR3 spans 15 residues. Germline V lookup: CDR1 MNHEY, CDR2 SMNVEV (reference sequence). Trimming cost V 0 bases and J 5 bases; bases outside gene matches: 6. The CDR3 sequence: CASSLSTGVTYGYTF. CDR3 nucleotides: TGTGCCAGCAGTTTATCAACAGGGGTGACTTATGGCTACACCTTC.

The CDR3 DNA is TGTGCCAGCAGTCCCCGGACAGGGACCATAATCTCTGGAAACACCATATATTTT. Translating gives CASSPRTGTIISGNTIYF. The chain recombines TRBV2 with TRBJ1-3; the match to TRBD1 covers 8 bases. CDR1 is SNHLY, CDR2 FYNNEI, per germline. Unmatched junction bases numbered 12, after V lost 5 bases and J lost 0 bases. The CDR3 is made up of 18 amino acids.

The rearrangement joins TRBV19 to TRBJ2-7, with D possibly TRBD1 on 6 matching bases. From germline, CDR1 is LNHDA and CDR2 SQIVND (reference sequence). V was clipped by 5 bases and J by 3 bases, with 11 bases between them. The CDR3 totals 13 residues. The CDR3, as DNA: TGTGCCAGTAGTCTCGACAGGTTCTACGAGCAGTACTTC. Protein sequence: CASSLDRFYEQYF.

In regard to this clone: This same CDR3 is encoded by further DNA sequences in the sample. The J gene is TRBJ1-2, the V gene TRBV4-3; no clear D gene. This CDR3 is built from 13 residues. CDR1 and CDR2 from the germline V gene are LGHNA and YSLEER. Trimming pared 0 bases from V and 7 bases from J, leaving 9 bases between. The CDR3 reads CASSQDPRAGYTF. DNA of the CDR3: TGCGCCAGCAGCCAAGATCCGAGGGCTGGCTACACCTTC.

The chain has TRBV30 and TRBJ1-5; D is uncertain. Trimming took off 3 bases at V and 1 base at J, with 7 bases between the two ends. The CDR3 totals 13 residues. Germline loops: CDR1 GTSNPN, CDR2 SVGIG (reference sequence). The CDR3 DNA follows: TGTGCCTGGAGGGAGGGCAGCAATCAGCCCCAGCATTTT. Its translation: CAWREGSNQPQHF.

The V gene is TRBV28, the J gene TRBJ2-5, with a possible D match to TRBD1 (6 bases). The germline V gene encodes CDR1 MDHEN and CDR2 SYDVKM. The CDR3 has 14 residues. The V end was cut by 5 bases, the J end by 5 bases, with 15 bases between. The CDR3 sequence: CASSPRTGWETQYF. DNA of the CDR3: TGTGCCAGCAGTCCCAGAACAGGGTGGGAGACCCAGTACTTC.

The chain links TRBV4-3 to TRBJ1-1; perhaps TRBD1 as D (6 bases). This CDR3 is built from 14 residues. Deletions cut 4 bases from V and 6 bases from J, with 15 bases between. Germline CDR1 reads LGHNA; CDR2 reads YSLEER. The CDR3 protein is CASSPEWAGAEAFF. The CDR3 DNA reads TGCGCCAGCAGCCCTGAGTGGGCAGGGGCTGAAGCTTTCTTT.

The chain employs TRBV20-1 and TRBJ1-1; D call uncertain. The V end was cut by 3 bases, the J end by 4 bases, with 6 bases between. CDR1 is DFQATT, CDR2 SNEGSKA, per germline (reference sequence). The CDR3 is made up of 11 amino acids. This chain's CDR3 is CSAREGTEAFF. The CDR3 DNA follows: TGCAGTGCTAGGGAAGGCACTGAAGCTTTCTTT.

This clone was counted a few times. The chain is built from TRBV13 and TRBJ2-1, with TRBD2 matching over 14 bases. The length of the CDR3 is 17 residues. Trimming cost V 8 bases and J 1 base; bases outside gene matches: 7. Germline V gene sequence: CDR1 PRHDT, CDR2 FYEKMQ (reference sequence). The CDR3 protein is CASSGLAGGSSYNEQFF. The CDR3 DNA follows: TGTGCCAGCTCAGGACTAGCGGGGGGTTCTTCCTACAATGAGCAGTTCTTC.

CDR3 region: CAISESSGSVNQPQHF. The CDR3 DNA sequence: TGTGCCATCAGTGAGTCGTCAGGGTCCGTTAATCAGCCCCAGCATTTT. This sequence joins TRBV10-3 and TRBJ1-5, with D perhaps TRBD1 (5 bases). The germline V gene has CDR1 ENHRY and CDR2 SYGVKD. The V end lost 0 bases, the J end lost 4 bases, and 13 bases lay between the germline ends. CDR3 length: 16 residues.

The table lists this clone with a count of one. The genes are TRBV7-9 and TRBJ2-1; 10 nucleotides line up with TRBD1. This CDR3 spans 13 amino acids. V lost 8 bases and J lost 4; bases outside the gene matches: 2. Germline V gene data show CDR1 as SEHNR and CDR2 as FQNEAQ (reference sequence). CDR3 sequence reads: CASRDRGYNEQFF. In DNA, the CDR3 is TGTGCCAGCCGGGACAGGGGATACAATGAGCAGTTCTTC.

J is TRBJ1-2 and V is TRBV14, with D tentatively TRBD1 (6 bases). V lost 1 base, J lost 7 bases, and 10 bases lay in between. This CDR3 has 13 amino acids. Germline V gene data show CDR1 as SGHDN and CDR2 as FVKESK. Here the CDR3 DNA reads TGTGCCAGCAGCCAAGCAGGGGCGGGTGGCTACACCTTC. It yields the protein CASSQAGAGGYTF.